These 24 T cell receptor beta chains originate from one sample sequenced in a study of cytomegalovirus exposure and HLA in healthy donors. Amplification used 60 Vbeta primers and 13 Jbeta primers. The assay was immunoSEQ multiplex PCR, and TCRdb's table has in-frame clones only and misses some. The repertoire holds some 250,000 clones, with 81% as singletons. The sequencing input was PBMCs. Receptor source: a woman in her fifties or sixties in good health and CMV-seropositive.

Here the CDR3 reads CASRGTAAGELFF. CDR3 bases: TGTGCCAGCAGGGGGACAGCCGCCGGGGAGCTGTTTTTT. The chain joins TRBV2 to TRBJ2-2; 7 nucleotides match TRBD1. J gave up 6 bases and V 6 bases, and 4 bases lay outside the gene matches. The CDR3 runs to 13 residues. Germline CDR1 is SNHLY and CDR2 is FYNNEI.

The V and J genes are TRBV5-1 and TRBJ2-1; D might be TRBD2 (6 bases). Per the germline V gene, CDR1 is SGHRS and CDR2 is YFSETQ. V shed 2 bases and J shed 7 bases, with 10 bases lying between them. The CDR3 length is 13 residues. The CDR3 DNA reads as TGCGCCAGCAGCTTTCGGGAGAAAAATGAGCAGTTCTTC. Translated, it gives CASSFREKNEQFF. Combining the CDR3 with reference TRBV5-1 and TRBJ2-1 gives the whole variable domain KAGVTQTPRYLIKTRGQQVTLSCSPISGHRSVSWYQQTPGQGLQFLFEYFSETQRNKGNFPGRFSGRQFSNSRSEMNVSTLELGDSALYLCASSFREKNEQFFGPGTRLTVL.

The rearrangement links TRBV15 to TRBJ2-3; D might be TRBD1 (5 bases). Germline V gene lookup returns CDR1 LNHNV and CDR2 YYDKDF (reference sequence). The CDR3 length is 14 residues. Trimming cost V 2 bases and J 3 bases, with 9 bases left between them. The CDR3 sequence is CATSRKGQTDTQYF. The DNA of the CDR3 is TGTGCCACCAGCAGAAAAGGACAAACAGATACGCAGTATTTT.

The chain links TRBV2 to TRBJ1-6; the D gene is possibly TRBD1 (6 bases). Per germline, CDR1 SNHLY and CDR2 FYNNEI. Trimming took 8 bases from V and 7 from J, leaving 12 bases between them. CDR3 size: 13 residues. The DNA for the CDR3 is TGTGCCAGCTACAGGGCCCAGAATTCACCCCTCCACTTT. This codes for CASYRAQNSPLHF.

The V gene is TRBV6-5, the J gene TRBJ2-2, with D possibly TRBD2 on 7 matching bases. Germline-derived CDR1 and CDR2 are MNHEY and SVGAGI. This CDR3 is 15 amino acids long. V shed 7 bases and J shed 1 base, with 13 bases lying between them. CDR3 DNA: TGTGCCAGCACCTCGGGGGGCAGGAACACCGGGGAGCTGTTTTTT. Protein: CASTSGGRNTGELFF.

The CDR3 coding sequence is TGTGCCAGCAGCTTAGCGTACGGGGTGGATGAGCAGTTCTTC. Translated, it gives CASSLAYGVDEQFF. The gene calls are TRBV7-7 and TRBJ2-1; D perhaps matches TRBD2 (5 bases). The ends were cut back, 0 bases at V and 8 bases at J, with 11 bases in the middle. The CDR3 consists of 14 residues. CDR1 SSHAT and CDR2 FNYEAQ come from the germline V gene (reference sequence).

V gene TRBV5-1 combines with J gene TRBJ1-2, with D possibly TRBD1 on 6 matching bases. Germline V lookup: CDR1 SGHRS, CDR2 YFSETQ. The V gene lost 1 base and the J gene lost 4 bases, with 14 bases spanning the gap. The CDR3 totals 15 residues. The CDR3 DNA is TGCGCCAGCAGCTTGATGGGGGCAGGTGGCTATGGCTACACCTTC. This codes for CASSLMGAGGYGYTF.

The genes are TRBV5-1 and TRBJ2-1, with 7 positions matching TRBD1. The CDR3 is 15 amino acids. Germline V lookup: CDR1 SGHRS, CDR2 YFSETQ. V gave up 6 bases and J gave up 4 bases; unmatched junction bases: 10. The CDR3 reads CASKTLPGGYNEQFF. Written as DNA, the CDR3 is TGCGCCAGCAAAACCCTCCCAGGGGGATACAATGAGCAGTTCTTC.

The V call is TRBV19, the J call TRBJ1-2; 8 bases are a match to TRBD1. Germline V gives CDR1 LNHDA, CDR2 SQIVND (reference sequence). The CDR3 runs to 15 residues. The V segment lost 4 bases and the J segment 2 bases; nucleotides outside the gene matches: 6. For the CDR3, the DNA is TGTGCCAGTAGTACGCCAGGGGGCGCGAACTATGGCTACACCTTC. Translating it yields CASSTPGGANYGYTF.

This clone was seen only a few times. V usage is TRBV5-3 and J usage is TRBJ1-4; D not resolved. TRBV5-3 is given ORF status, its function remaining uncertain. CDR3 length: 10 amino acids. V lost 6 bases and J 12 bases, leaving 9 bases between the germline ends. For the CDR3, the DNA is TGTGCCAGAAAGGCCGAGGAACTGTTTTTT. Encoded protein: CARKAEELFF.

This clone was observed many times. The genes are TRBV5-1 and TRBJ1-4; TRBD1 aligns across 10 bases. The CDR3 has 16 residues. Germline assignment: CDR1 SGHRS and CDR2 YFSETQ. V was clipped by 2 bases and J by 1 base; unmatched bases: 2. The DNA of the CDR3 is TGCGCCAGCAGCTTTGGACAGGGGGGAACTAATGAAAAACTGTTTTTT. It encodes CASSFGQGGTNEKLFF.

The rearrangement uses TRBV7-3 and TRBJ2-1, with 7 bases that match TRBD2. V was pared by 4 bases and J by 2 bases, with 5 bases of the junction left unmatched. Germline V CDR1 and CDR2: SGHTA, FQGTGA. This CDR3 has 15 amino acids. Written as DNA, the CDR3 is TGTGCCAGCAGCTATTCTAGCGGCCCCTACAATGAGCAGTTCTTC. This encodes CASSYSSGPYNEQFF.

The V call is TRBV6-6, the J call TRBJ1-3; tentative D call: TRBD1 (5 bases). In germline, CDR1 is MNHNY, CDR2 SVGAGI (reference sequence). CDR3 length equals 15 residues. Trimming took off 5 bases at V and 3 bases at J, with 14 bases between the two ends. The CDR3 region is CASSRQFGFGNTIYF. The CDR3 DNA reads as TGTGCCAGCAGTCGACAGTTCGGGTTTGGAAACACCATATATTTT.

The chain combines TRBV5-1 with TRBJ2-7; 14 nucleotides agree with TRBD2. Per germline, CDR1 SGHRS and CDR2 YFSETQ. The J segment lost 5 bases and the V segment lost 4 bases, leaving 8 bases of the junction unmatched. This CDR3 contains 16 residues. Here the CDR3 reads CASSPRTSGRIDEQYF. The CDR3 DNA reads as TGCGCCAGCAGCCCACGGACTAGCGGGAGGATCGACGAGCAGTACTTC. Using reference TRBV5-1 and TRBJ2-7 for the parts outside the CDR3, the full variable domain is KAGVTQTPRYLIKTRGQQVTLSCSPISGHRSVSWYQQTPGQGLQFLFEYFSETQRNKGNFPGRFSGRQFSNSRSEMNVSTLELGDSALYLCASSPRTSGRIDEQYFGPGTRLTVT.

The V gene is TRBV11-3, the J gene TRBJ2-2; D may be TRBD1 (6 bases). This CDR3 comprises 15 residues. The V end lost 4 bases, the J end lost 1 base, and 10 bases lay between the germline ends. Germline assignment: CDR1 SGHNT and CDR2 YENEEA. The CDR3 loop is CASSSPGQNTGELFF. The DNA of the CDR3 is TGTGCCAGCAGCTCCCCGGGACAGAACACCGGGGAGCTGTTTTTT. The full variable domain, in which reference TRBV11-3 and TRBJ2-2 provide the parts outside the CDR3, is EAGVVQSPRYKIIEKKQPVAFWCNPISGHNTLYWYLQNLGQGPELLIRYENEEAVDDSQLPKDRFSAERLKGVDSTLKIQPAELGDSAVYLCASSSPGQNTGELFFGEGSRLTVL.

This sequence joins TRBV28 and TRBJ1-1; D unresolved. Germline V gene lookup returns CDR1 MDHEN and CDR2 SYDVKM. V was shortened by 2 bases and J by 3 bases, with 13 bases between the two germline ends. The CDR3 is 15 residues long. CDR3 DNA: TGTGCCAGCAGTTTAGTGGGGTGGGAGGACACTGAAGCTTTCTTT. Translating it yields CASSLVGWEDTEAFF.

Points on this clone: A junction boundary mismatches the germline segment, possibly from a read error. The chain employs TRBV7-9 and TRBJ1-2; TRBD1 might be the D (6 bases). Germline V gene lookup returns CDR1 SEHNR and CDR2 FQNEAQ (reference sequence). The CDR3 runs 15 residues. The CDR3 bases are TGTTCCAGCAGCTTAGTTCGACCAGGGGTGGGTGGCTACACCTTC. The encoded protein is CSSSLVRPGVGGYTF.

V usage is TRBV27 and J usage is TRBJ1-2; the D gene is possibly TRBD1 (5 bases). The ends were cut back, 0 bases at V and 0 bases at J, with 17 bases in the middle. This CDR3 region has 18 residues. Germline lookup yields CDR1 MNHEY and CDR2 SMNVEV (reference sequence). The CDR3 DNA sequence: TGTGCCAGCAGTTTATCATTGGGGGGACGAGTTTCTAACTATGGCTACACCTTC. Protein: CASSLSLGGRVSNYGYTF.

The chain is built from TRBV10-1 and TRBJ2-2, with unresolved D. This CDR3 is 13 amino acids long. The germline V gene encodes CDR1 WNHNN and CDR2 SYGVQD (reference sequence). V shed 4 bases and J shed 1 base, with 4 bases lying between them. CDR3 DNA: TGCGCCAGCAGTGCAATGAACACCGGGGAGCTGTTTTTT. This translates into CASSAMNTGELFF.

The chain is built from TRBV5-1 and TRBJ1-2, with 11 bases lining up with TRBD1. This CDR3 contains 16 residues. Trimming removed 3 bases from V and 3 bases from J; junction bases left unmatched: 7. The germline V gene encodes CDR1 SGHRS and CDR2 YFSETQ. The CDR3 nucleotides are TGCGCCAGCAGCTCTACCGGACAGGGGGCTTACTATGGCTACACCTTC. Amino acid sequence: CASSSTGQGAYYGYTF.

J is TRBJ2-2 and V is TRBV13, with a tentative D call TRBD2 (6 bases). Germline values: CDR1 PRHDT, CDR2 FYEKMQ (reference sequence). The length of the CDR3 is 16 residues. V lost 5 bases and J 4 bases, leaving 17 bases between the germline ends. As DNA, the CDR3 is TGTGCCAGCAGCCAAAGGTACGGGAGCGGCACCGGGGAGCTGTTTTTT. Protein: CASSQRYGSGTGELFF.

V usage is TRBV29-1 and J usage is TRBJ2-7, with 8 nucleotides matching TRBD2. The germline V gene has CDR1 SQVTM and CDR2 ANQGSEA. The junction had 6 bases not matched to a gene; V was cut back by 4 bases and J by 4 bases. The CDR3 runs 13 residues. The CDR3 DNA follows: TGCAGCGTTGCCCCTTTAGCGGGGTACGAGCAGTACTTC. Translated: CSVAPLAGYEQYF.

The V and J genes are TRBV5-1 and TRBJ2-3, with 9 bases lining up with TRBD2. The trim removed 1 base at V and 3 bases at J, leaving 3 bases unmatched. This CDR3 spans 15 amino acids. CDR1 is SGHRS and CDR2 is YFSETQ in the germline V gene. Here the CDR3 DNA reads TGCGCCAGCAGCTTGAAGAGCGGGAGGACAGATACGCAGTATTTT. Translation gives CASSLKSGRTDTQYF.

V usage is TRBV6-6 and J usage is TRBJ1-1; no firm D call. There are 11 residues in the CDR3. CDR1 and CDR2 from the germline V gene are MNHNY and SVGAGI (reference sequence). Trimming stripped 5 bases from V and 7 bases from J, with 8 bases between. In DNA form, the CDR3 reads TGTGCCAGCAGTCTATCCAATGAAGCTTTCTTT. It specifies CASSLSNEAFF.